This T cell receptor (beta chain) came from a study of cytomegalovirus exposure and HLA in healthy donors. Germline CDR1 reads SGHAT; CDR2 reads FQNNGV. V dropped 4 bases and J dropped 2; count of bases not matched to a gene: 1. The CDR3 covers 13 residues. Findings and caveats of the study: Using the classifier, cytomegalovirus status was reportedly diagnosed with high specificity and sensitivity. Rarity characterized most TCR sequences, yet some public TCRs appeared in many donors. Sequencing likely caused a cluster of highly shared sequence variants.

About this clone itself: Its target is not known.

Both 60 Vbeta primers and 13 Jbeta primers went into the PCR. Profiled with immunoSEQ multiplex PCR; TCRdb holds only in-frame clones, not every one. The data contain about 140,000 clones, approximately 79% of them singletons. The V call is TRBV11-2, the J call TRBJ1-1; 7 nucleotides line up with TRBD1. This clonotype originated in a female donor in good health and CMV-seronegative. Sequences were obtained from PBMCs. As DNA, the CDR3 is TGTGCCAGCAGCTGGGACAGAAACACTGAAGCTTTCTTT. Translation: CASSWDRNTEAFF.